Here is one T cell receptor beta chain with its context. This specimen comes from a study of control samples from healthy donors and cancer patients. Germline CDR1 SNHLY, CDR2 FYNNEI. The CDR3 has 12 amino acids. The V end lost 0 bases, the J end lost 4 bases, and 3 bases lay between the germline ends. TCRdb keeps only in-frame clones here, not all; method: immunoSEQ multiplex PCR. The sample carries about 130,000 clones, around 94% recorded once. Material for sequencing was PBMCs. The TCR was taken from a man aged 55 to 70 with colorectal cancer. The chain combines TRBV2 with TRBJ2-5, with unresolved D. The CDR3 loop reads CASSEALETQYF. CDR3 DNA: TGTGCCAGCAGTGAAGCACTAGAGACCCAGTACTTC. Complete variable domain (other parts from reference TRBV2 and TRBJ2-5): EPEVTQTPSHQVTQMGQEVILRCVPISNHLYFYWYRQILGQKVEFLVSFYNNEISEKSEIFDDQFSVERPDGSNFTLKIRSTKLEDSAMYFCASSEALETQYFGPGTRLLVL.